A single sample is the source of the 16 T cell receptor beta chains below, sequenced in a study of T cells expressing NK-cell markers. TCRdb re-called the 5' RACE reads; one entry per CDR3 protein, DNA not given. The sample's table shows 400,000 to 450,000 distinct CDR3 sequences. Specimen: blood T cells: a sorted CD56 or NKG2C T cell subset, CD4+ or CD8+ T cells, or bulk PBMC T cells (not recorded which). Receptor source: a woman between 18 and 69 years old in good health.

The chain recombines TRBV7-8 with TRBJ2-5. Germline CDR1 is SGHVS and CDR2 is FQNEAQ. The CDR3 contains 11 residues. CDR3 in amino acids: CASSLSGTQYF.

The chain is built from TRBV19 and TRBJ2-2; without DNA, the TCRdb call of TRBD1 cannot be checked. The CDR3 spans 14 residues. Germline V gene data show CDR1 as LNHDA and CDR2 as SQIVND (reference sequence). The CDR3 is CASSPSAGGGELFF.

The chain links TRBV18 to TRBJ2-5. The CDR3 runs 13 residues. CDR1 is KGHSH and CDR2 is LQKENI in the germline V gene. The CDR3 region is CASSPAVLETQYF.

The J gene is TRBJ2-6, the V gene TRBV24-1; as DNA is missing, the TRBD1 call by TCRdb cannot be tested. The CDR3 has 16 residues. Germline CDR1 KGHDR, CDR2 SFDVKD. This CDR3 reads CATSGQGLAGANVLTF.

The J gene is TRBJ1-1, the V gene TRBV7-2; TCRdb returns TRBD1, unconfirmable since there is no DNA. The CDR3 covers 15 residues. CDR1 SGHTA and CDR2 FQGNSA come from the germline V gene. CDR3 protein: CASSLDRVLTRGAFF.

The V gene is TRBV4-3, the J gene TRBJ2-1; the D call from TCRdb, TRBD1, cannot be confirmed without DNA. The CDR3 is 14 amino acids. Germline CDR1 LGHNA, CDR2 YSLEER. The CDR3 loop is CASRPDRVRDEQFF.

V is TRBV6-2 or TRBV6-3 and J is TRBJ1-1. The germline gives CDR1 MNHEY, CDR2 SVGEGT. The CDR3 length is 15 residues. The CDR3 loop is CASTPWRSTGTEAFF.

The chain links TRBV10-3 to TRBJ2-1; TCRdb reports TRBD1, a call that lacks DNA to check it against. This CDR3 has 14 amino acids. Germline CDR1 and CDR2: ENHRY and SYGVKD. CDR3: CAISDPPMGNEQFF.

The chain is built from TRBV29-1 and TRBJ1-2. The CDR3 is 11 residues long. Germline V lookup: CDR1 SQVTM, CDR2 ANQGSEA. Here the CDR3 reads CSLGRANGYTF.

The CDR3 is CASSLGGLPLTDTQYF. V gene TRBV28 combines with J gene TRBJ2-3; TCRdb's D call of TRBD1 is untestable without DNA. Germline V gene lookup returns CDR1 MDHEN and CDR2 SYDVKM. This CDR3 comprises 16 residues.

The chain couples TRBV11-2 to TRBJ2-5; the TCRdb D gene call, TRBD2, has no DNA to confirm it. Germline values: CDR1 SGHAT, CDR2 FQNNGV. The CDR3 totals 16 residues. The CDR3 here is CASSRLAGGSAKTQYF. The variable domain in full, with the rest retrieved from reference TRBV11-2 and TRBJ2-5, is EAGVAQSPRYKIIEKRQSVAFWCNPISGHATLYWYQQILGQGPKLLIQFQNNGVVDDSQLPKDRFSAERLKGVDSTLKIQPAKLEDSAVYLCASSRLAGGSAKTQYFGPGTRLLVL.

The J gene is TRBJ1-1, the V gene TRBV7-2; the TCRdb call, TRBD1, lacks DNA for checking. The CDR3 has 13 residues. Germline CDR1 reads SGHTA; CDR2 reads FQGNSA. CDR3 residues: CASSLSPQAEAFF.

This sequence joins TRBV4-3 and TRBJ2-1; TCRdb calls TRBD2, which cannot be checked without DNA. From germline, CDR1 is LGHNA and CDR2 YSLEER. This CDR3 has 17 amino acids. The CDR3: CASSQGTSGSSYNEQFF.

This chain uses TRBV9 with TRBJ1-1. The germline V gene has CDR1 SGDLS and CDR2 YYNGEE. The CDR3 covers 13 residues. CDR3 in amino acids: CASSVEGNTEAFF.

The genes are TRBV5-1 and TRBJ1-1; TCRdb returns TRBD1, unconfirmable since there is no DNA. This CDR3 region has 16 residues. The germline CDR1 and CDR2 sequences are SGHRS and YFSETQ. The CDR3 loop reads CASSILLQGENTEAFF.

This chain uses TRBV29-1 with TRBJ2-1; absent DNA, TCRdb's TRBD1 call cannot be checked. The CDR3 loop spans 15 amino acids. Germline CDR1 SQVTM, CDR2 ANQGSEA. CDR3 amino acids: CSVRVRGPSYNEQFF.